These T cell receptor beta chains were read from a single sample in a study of blood T cell repertoires in COVID-19. Produced via immunoSEQ multiplex PCR; TCRdb's table is partial and in-frame only. Of approximately 140,000 clones in the sample, 70% to 90% were seen once. The sequencing sample was made of PBMCs or T cells enriched from blood (not recorded which). Receptors were obtained from a woman in her twenties or thirties with acute COVID-19. Both conserved end residues are part of each CDR3. Fields, in order: D gene, J gene, V gene, clone size, CDR3 protein, CDR3 DNA. D genes are given only for firm matches. Size is stated for part of the rows, as once, few or many counts, or as a class when the clone is expanded.

>-|TRBJ1-4|TRBV2|-
CASSGGRGGEKLFF
TGTGCCAGCAGTGGAGGAAGAGGCGGAGAAAAACTGTTTTTT
>-|TRBJ2-5|TRBV19|-
CASSTPALGTVQETQYF
TGTGCCAGTAGTACCCCCGCCCTCGGCACAGTACAAGAGACCCAGTACTTC
>TRBD1|TRBJ2-5|TRBV11-1|once
CASSSGTAQETQYF
TGTGCCAGCAGCTCCGGGACAGCCCAAGAGACCCAGTACTTC
>TRBD2|TRBJ2-1|TRBV11-2|-
CASSLGGSMTYEQFF
TGTGCCAGCAGCTTAGGCGGGAGTATGACCTATGAGCAGTTCTTC
>-|TRBJ1-1|TRBV28|-
CASSLSDRLNTEAFF
TGTGCCAGCAGTTTATCAGACAGGTTGAACACTGAAGCTTTCTTT
>-|TRBJ1-6|TRBV28|-
CASSLFMAENSPLHF
TGTGCCAGCAGTTTATTTATGGCGGAGAATTCACCCCTCCACTTT
>-|TRBJ2-2|TRBV10-3|-
CAISESIGPDTGELFF
TGTGCCATCAGTGAGTCGATCGGTCCGGACACCGGGGAGCTGTTTTTT
>TRBD2|TRBJ2-1|TRBV10-3|-
CAISERTSGSDEQFF
TGTGCCATCAGTGAGAGGACTAGCGGGAGTGATGAGCAGTTCTTC
>-|TRBJ2-1|TRBV11-2|-
CASSLLDTADNEQFF
TGTGCCAGCAGCTTACTGGACACCGCTGACAATGAGCAGTTCTTC
>TRBD1|TRBJ1-1|TRBV5-4|-
CASSDRGRGDTEAFF
TGTGCCAGCAGTGACAGGGGGCGGGGAGACACTGAAGCTTTCTTT
>TRBD2|TRBJ2-3|TRBV7-9|-
CASSQRLAGGSTDTQYF
TGTGCCAGCAGCCAACGACTAGCGGGGGGAAGCACAGATACGCAGTATTTT
>-|TRBJ1-5|TRBV7-8|-
CASSLVGLNQPQHF
TGTGCCAGCAGCTTAGTGGGACTCAATCAGCCCCAGCATTTT
>-|TRBJ2-5|TRBV7-2|once
CASSSTREGETQYF
TGTGCCAGCAGCTCAACGAGAGAGGGAGAGACCCAGTACTTC
>TRBD2|TRBJ2-1|TRBV6-5|-
CASRQGLGLANEQFF
TGTGCCAGCAGGCAGGGTTTAGGACTAGCAAATGAGCAGTTCTTC
>-|TRBJ2-7|TRBV27|few
CASSTGTAEQYF
TGTGCCAGCTCGACTGGCACGGCTGAGCAGTACTTC
>-|TRBJ1-2|TRBV28|-
CASTLRGSPYGYTF
TGTGCCAGCACGCTGCGGGGCAGCCCCTATGGCTACACCTTC
>-|TRBJ1-1|TRBV19|-
CASSILGALNTEAFF
TGTGCCAGTAGTATCTTGGGCGCCCTGAACACTGAAGCTTTCTTT
>-|TRBJ1-6|TRBV27|-
CASSSLTGQSHNSPLHF
TGTGCCAGCAGTTCTCTAACCGGACAGTCTCATAATTCACCCCTCCACTTT
>-|TRBJ2-5|TRBV18|-
CASSPPARAQETQYF
TGTGCCAGCTCACCACCGGCTAGAGCCCAAGAGACCCAGTACTTC
>-|TRBJ2-7|TRBV5-4|once
CASTQGGDSSYEQYF
TGTGCCAGCACCCAGGGCGGGGACAGCTCCTACGAGCAGTACTTC
>TRBD2|TRBJ2-5|TRBV14|-
CASSRRLAGSETQYF
TGTGCCAGCAGCAGAAGACTAGCGGGGAGTGAGACCCAGTACTTC
>TRBD2|TRBJ2-7|TRBV7-2|-
CASSLRIAGNYEQYF
TGTGCCAGCAGCTTAAGGATAGCGGGAAACTACGAGCAGTACTTC
>-|TRBJ2-3|TRBV28|-
CASSLAGNTDTQYF
TGTGCCAGCAGTTTAGCGGGGAACACAGATACGCAGTATTTT
>-|TRBJ1-3|TRBV16|-
CASSEGSSGNTIYF
TGTGCCAGCAGCGAAGGGAGCTCTGGAAACACCATATATTTT